This TCR beta chain was obtained from a study of OX40 agonist ivuxolimab in advanced cancers. Assay used: immunoSEQ multiplex PCR; TCRdb lists only in-frame clones, some missing. Among more than 55,000 clones listed, 80% to 90% were seen once. Autoimmune disease history or systemic immunosuppression excluded patients. This CDR3 spans 14 amino acids. Germline V gene lookup returns CDR1 SGHVS and CDR2 FNYEAQ. V was clipped by 2 bases and J by 4 bases, with 12 bases between them. Details on this clone: Antigen specificity is unknown.

Study conclusions and caveats: In a subset of nonresponders, normalized T-cell clonal expansion was also low. Patients who responded partially at 0.1-3.0 mg/kg showed clonal expansion ranking among the lowest. The study observed clonal expansion of CD4+ and CD8+ blood T cells by week 6 at 0.1 to 3.0 mg/kg.

This rearrangement joins TRBV7-6 to TRBJ2-7; D gene uncertain. The sequence was obtained from an adult with an advanced solid tumor such as melanoma, head and neck, liver or kidney cancer. The sequenced sample was CD4+ or CD8+ T cells sorted from blood, obtained in a trial of the OX40 agonist ivuxolimab. The CDR3 region is CASSLSRTAYEQYF. CDR3 DNA sequence: TGTGCCAGCAGCTTATCGAGGACCGCTTACGAGCAGTACTTC.